This T cell receptor beta chain comes out of a study of blood T cells in healthy people across ages. Using a J-beta primer mix together with a sample-barcoded 5' primer, a second PCR was run for about 7 to 12 cycles. Each CDR3 protein gets one entry after TCRdb re-called the 5' RACE reads with MiXCR. The sample consists of about 600,000 distinct CDR3 sequences, around half of them appearing once. CDR3 size: 15 residues. CDR1 and CDR2 from the germline V gene are MNHNY and SVGAGI (reference sequence). V was trimmed by 10 bases and J by 0 bases, leaving 17 bases between them. The clonotype was recovered from a man older than 75 in good health. V is TRBV6-6 and J is TRBJ2-3; D is unresolved. The sequenced material came from blood. Here the CDR3 DNA reads TGTGCCACCTACGGCGCGGCGGTTAGCACAGATACGCAGTATTTT. It is translated as CATYGAAVSTDTQYF.